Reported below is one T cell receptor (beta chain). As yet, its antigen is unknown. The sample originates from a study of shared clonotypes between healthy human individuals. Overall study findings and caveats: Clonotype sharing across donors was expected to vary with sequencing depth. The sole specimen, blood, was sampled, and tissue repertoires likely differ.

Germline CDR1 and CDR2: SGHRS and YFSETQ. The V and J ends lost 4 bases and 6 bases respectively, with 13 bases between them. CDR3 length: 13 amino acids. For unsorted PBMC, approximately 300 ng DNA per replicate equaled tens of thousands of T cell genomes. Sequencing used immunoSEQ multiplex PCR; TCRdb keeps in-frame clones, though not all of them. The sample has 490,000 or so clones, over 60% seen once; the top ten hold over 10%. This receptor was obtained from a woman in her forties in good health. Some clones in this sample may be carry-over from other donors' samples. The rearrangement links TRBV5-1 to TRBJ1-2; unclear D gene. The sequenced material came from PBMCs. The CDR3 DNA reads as TGCGCCAGCAGCCTGGAACAGCTCCATGGCTACACCTTC. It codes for CASSLEQLHGYTF.